Below, one T cell receptor (beta chain) is given with its context. This clone occurred once. What this receptor recognizes is not known. No base quality values were provided; no much bigger clone lies one nucleotide off. Using the deep immunoSEQ assay, multiplex PCR amplified TCR CDR3 regions from genomic DNA. For each cell subset, the extracted genomic DNA was distributed evenly across all wells of several immunoSEQ 96-well plates, and each plate served as one replicate. For sorted subsets, each replicate PCR was loaded with 200 ng genomic DNA, equivalent to 25,000 to 35,000 T cell genomes. Purified libraries were measured with a Qubit 3.0 fluorometer, size-checked on a Bioanalyzer 2100, and measured again with the KAPA Library Quantification kit. Every immunoSEQ 96-well plate was sequenced on a separate single-read 150-cycle Illumina NextSeq 550 flow cell. The paper's processing steps were these. Because only junctional sequences without quality scores were contained in the immunoSEQ output, filtering matching that applied to full-length reads could not be performed. To assign V/J genes and CDR3, sequences were annotated against IMGT germline references using PyIR, a Python wrapper for IgBLAST v1.9. Reads were filtered out if the reads had weak V/J assignments (E-value above 1e-6), no CDR3, stop codons, out-of-frame junctions, or ambiguous translated residues. V3J clonotypes were defined as sequences sharing the same inferred V gene, J gene, and CDR3 amino acid sequence. To compute the percentage overlap between repertoires, the number of shared unique clonotypes was divided by the size of the smaller repertoire. Richness of each repertoire was evaluated using RTK rarefaction, the Chao1 estimator, and Recon v2.1 estimates of unobserved clonotypes. Generation probabilities for all TCRbeta clonotypes obtained by the gDNA method from several donors were computed using OLGA. TCRdb's version of the immuneACCESS table is confined to in-frame rearrangements and falls short of the full clone set. An unresolved V gene accounts for under half of the shortfall where checked; the remainder is of unknown origin. V and J calls and clone size are as listed in that table; D and trimming were resolved from the DNA. This sample comprises about 2.1 million clones, approximately 92% of them detected only once. More than 1.5% of the sample is taken by the ten largest.

This record belongs to a study of shared clonotypes between healthy human individuals (dated by TCRdb to about 2020). Background on the whole study: A few men and a couple of women, aged 18 to 49 years, made up the cohort. To increase sequencing depth and limit assay-specific biases, TCR repertoire library preparation and sequencing were carried out by different laboratories using diverse techniques. Leukapheresis yielded between about 0.94 and 9 billion PBMCs per donor. To estimate repertoire size and how much clonotypes are shared between individuals, the study performed deep sequencing of blood TCR repertoires from a few healthy adults. For each donor, CD4 naive and CD4 memory were each run on three plates, CD8 naive on two plates, and CD8 memory on one plate. Broader findings and caveats from the paper: Because the study included only a small number of donors, the genetic and exposure-history diversity represented was limited. Compared with non-shared clonotypes, the clonotypes found in all four sorted-subset donors had higher generation probabilities. Even with the large sequencing depth, rarefaction of the sorted-subset datasets indicated that sequencing was incomplete. Sampling was restricted to blood, and TCR repertoires in tissues likely differ from the TCR repertoires found in blood. Pairwise subsampling indicated that sequencing depth was expected to affect the degree of clonotype sharing among donors. Approximately 4.8% of naive CD4, 3.5% of naive CD8, approximately 2% of memory CD4, and about 0.4% of memory CD8 clonotypes were shared across several donors. Larger estimated clonotype richness was generally found for naive subsets than for memory subsets.

V and J are truncated by 5 bases and 5 bases respectively, leaving an intervening sequence of 10 bases. The germline V gene provides CDR1 SGHVS and CDR2 FNYEAQ. The CDR3 covers 12 residues, taking in both the cysteine and the phenylalanine. Of all the DNA, just the CDR3 is kept, 36 bases in frame from base 1. CD8 naive samples consisted of CD45RO-negative cells that were positively selected for CCR7, yielding a CD45RA+CCR7+ population without TemRA cells. Healthy HIV-negative adults with no recently reported acute infections or vaccinations were included as donors. Only Caucasian adults living in Nashville, Tennessee, USA were represented among the donors. After blood collection by leukapheresis, PBMCs were isolated using Ficoll-Histopaque density gradient centrifugation and then cryopreserved in the vapor phase of liquid nitrogen. Analytical flow cytometry was used to check the purity and quantity of each magnetically sorted T cell population. Each sorted fraction had its genomic DNA isolated and then quantified by UV absorbance on a Nanodrop 2000c.

This clonotype originated in a young man in good health. Some clones in this sample may be carry-over from other donors' samples. The rearranged segments are TRBV7-6 and TRBJ2-7; the D gene may be TRBD1 or TRBD2, since each aligns over 5 bases. What was sequenced was naive CD8+ T cells from PBMCs. The cell subset or site label, read with the paper, signifies: CD45RA+CCR7+. The CDR3 reads CASSPGGDEQYF. The base sequence is TGTGCCAGCAGCCCTGGGGGAGACGAGCAGTACTTC.